This is a list of T cell receptor beta chains from one sample in a study of post-analysis software for immune sequencing data. TCRdb ran MiXCR on the PCR reads and lists one entry per CDR3 protein. The sample holds about 570,000 distinct CDR3 sequences; about a third are singletons and the top ten take 4.5% to 7.5%. Sequencing was performed on blood. The receptors were sampled from a girl under 18 with multiple sclerosis. Each CDR3 is given with its conserved first and last residue. The D gene is left open where the match is weak. Clone size is shown for a subset of rows, as once, few, many or a class of expanded clone.

v_call	j_call	clone_size	d_call	cdr3_aa	cdr3_nt
TRBV18	TRBJ2-1	NA	TRBD2	CASSPTSGGKWEQFF	TGTGCCAGCTCACCGACTAGCGGGGGGAAGTGGGAGCAGTTCTTC
TRBV27	TRBJ1-2	few	NA	CASSLSLGAGANYGYTF	TGTGCCAGCAGTTTATCCCTCGGGGCCGGGGCTAACTATGGCTACACCTTC
TRBV29-1	TRBJ2-2	NA	NA	CSVTETAPGTGELFF	TGCAGCGTTACCGAGACAGCCCCGGGCACCGGGGAGCTGTTTTTT
TRBV20-1	TRBJ2-1	few	TRBD2	CSARGYGLAGRNEQFF	TGCAGTGCTAGAGGGTACGGGCTAGCGGGGCGTAATGAGCAGTTCTTC
TRBV4-2	TRBJ1-2	few	NA	CASSQMTGYNYGYTF	TGTGCCAGCAGCCAAATGACAGGCTATAACTATGGCTACACCTTC
TRBV5-1	TRBJ2-5	few	NA	CASTLEGYREQETQYF	TGCGCCAGCACCCTTGAGGGATACAGGGAACAAGAGACCCAGTACTTC
TRBV28	TRBJ1-2	few	NA	CASSTQTGSDGYTF	TGTGCCAGCAGCACCCAGACAGGATCGGATGGCTACACCTTC
TRBV7-8	TRBJ1-4	few	NA	CASSLGPNEKLFF	TGTGCCAGCAGCTTAGGCCCTAATGAAAAACTGTTTTTT
TRBV5-1	TRBJ1-5	few	NA	CASSREGTSNQPQHF	TGCGCCAGCAGCCGGGAGGGCACTAGCAATCAGCCCCAGCATTTT
TRBV5-1	TRBJ1-5	NA	NA	CASSPGLGSNQPQHF	TGCGCCAGCAGCCCGGGGCTAGGGAGCAATCAGCCCCAGCATTTT
TRBV20-1	TRBJ2-3	NA	NA	CSLPWGADTQYF	TGCAGTTTGCCTTGGGGGGCAGATACGCAGTATTTT
TRBV9	TRBJ2-3	NA	NA	CASSVQHGPDTQYF	TGTGCCAGCAGCGTCCAACACGGCCCAGATACGCAGTATTTT
TRBV10-3	TRBJ2-7	NA	TRBD1	CAISESETGSYEQYF	TGTGCCATCAGTGAGTCAGAGACAGGGAGTTACGAGCAGTACTTC
TRBV20-1	TRBJ2-3	few	TRBD2	CSAPRLAASTDTQYF	TGCAGTGCTCCCAGACTAGCTGCTAGCACAGATACGCAGTATTTT
TRBV20-1	TRBJ2-5	NA	TRBD2	CSARRGGLAGREQYF	TGCAGTGCTAGAAGGGGGGGACTAGCTGGTCGGGAGCAGTACTTC
TRBV20-1	TRBJ1-1	NA	NA	CSGNVQGPRNTEAFF	TGCAGTGGGAACGTGCAGGGGCCGAGGAACACTGAAGCTTTCTTT
TRBV20-1	TRBJ2-5	NA	TRBD1	CSAHNRGSRETQYF	TGCAGTGCGCACAACAGGGGATCGAGGGAGACCCAGTACTTC
TRBV29-1	TRBJ1-2	once	NA	CSVPAGSPGYTF	TGCAGCGTCCCCGCCGGGTCCCCTGGCTACACCTTC
TRBV27	TRBJ2-1	NA	TRBD1	CASSSGQIINEQFF	TGTGCCAGCAGTTCGGGACAGATAATCAATGAGCAGTTCTTC
TRBV6-1	TRBJ1-1	NA	NA	CASRTTRVDTEAFF	TGTGCCAGCAGAACCACACGCGTAGACACTGAAGCTTTCTTT
TRBV4-1	TRBJ1-1	few	NA	CASSQVRAGTEAFF	TGCGCCAGCAGCCAAGTGAGGGCCGGGACTGAAGCTTTCTTT
TRBV3-1	TRBJ1-2	NA	NA	CASSQVSGDGYTF	TGTGCCAGCAGCCAAGTTTCCGGGGATGGCTACACCTTC
TRBV6-2/TRBV6-3	TRBJ1-5	few	TRBD1	CASRQPGQGAVSNQPQHF	TGTGCCAGCAGGCAACCGGGACAGGGGGCAGTCAGCAATCAGCCCCAGCATTTT
TRBV7-2	TRBJ2-4	NA	NA	CASSRTGMARNIQYF	TGTGCCAGCAGCAGGACCGGGATGGCCAGGAACATTCAGTACTTC
TRBV20-1	TRBJ2-7	once	TRBD1	CSAEGDSSYEQYF	TGCAGTGCCGAGGGGGACAGTTCCTACGAGCAGTACTTC
TRBV7-9	TRBJ2-1	many	NA	CASSLEGRTNNEQFF	TGTGCCAGCAGCTTAGAGGGGCGAACGAATAATGAGCAGTTCTTC
TRBV5-1	TRBJ2-7	NA	NA	CASSLDGTSYEQYF	TGCGCCAGCAGCTTGGATGGGACCTCCTACGAGCAGTACTTC
TRBV12-3/TRBV12-4	TRBJ1-2	NA	TRBD1	CASSSPGGTGYTF	TGTGCCAGCAGCTCACCAGGGGGAACTGGCTACACCTTC
TRBV4-1	TRBJ1-6	NA	NA	CVSSSTGNVSPLHF	TGCGTCAGCAGCAGTACGGGGAACGTTTCACCCCTCCACTTT
TRBV6-6	TRBJ2-5	NA	TRBD1	CASSYPGQNEETQYF	TGTGCCAGCAGTTACCCGGGACAGAACGAAGAGACCCAGTACTTC
TRBV5-5	TRBJ1-1	few	TRBD1	CASSPGGAEAFF	TGTGCCAGCAGCCCAGGGGGGGCTGAAGCTTTCTTT
TRBV15	TRBJ2-7	NA	NA	CATSRATGVGGYEQYF	TGTGCCACCAGCAGAGCGACGGGTGTTGGCGGCTACGAGCAGTACTTC
TRBV5-1	TRBJ2-3	few	TRBD2	CASSPAGSTDTQYF	TGCGCCAGCAGTCCAGCGGGGAGCACAGATACGCAGTATTTT
TRBV10-3	TRBJ2-5	few	NA	CAISGTLEVGTQYF	TGTGCCATCAGTGGGACCTTGGAGGTGGGGACCCAGTACTTC
TRBV27	TRBJ1-2	few	NA	CASSTGLHGYTF	TGTGCCAGCAGCACAGGACTCCATGGCTACACCTTC
TRBV3-1	TRBJ2-1	NA	TRBD2	CASSPSGEWNEQFF	TGTGCCAGCAGCCCAAGCGGGGAGTGGAATGAGCAGTTCTTC
TRBV7-9	TRBJ2-1	few	NA	CASSLGAGYNEQFF	TGTGCCAGCAGCTTAGGGGCAGGATACAATGAGCAGTTCTTC
TRBV29-1	TRBJ2-3	NA	TRBD1	CSVDPRGRKDTQYF	TGCAGCGTTGATCCCAGGGGGCGCAAAGATACGCAGTATTTT
TRBV27	TRBJ2-7	few	TRBD1	CASSRDSIGEQYF	TGTGCCAGCAGCCGGGACAGTATCGGCGAGCAGTACTTC
TRBV5-1	TRBJ2-3	NA	NA	CASSLTKSGGITDTQYF	TGCGCCAGCAGCTTAACTAAGAGTGGAGGGATCACAGATACGCAGTATTTT
TRBV20-1	TRBJ1-5	NA	NA	CSATRDAVRNQPQHF	TGCAGTGCTACCAGGGATGCGGTGCGCAATCAGCCCCAGCATTTT
TRBV5-1	TRBJ2-5	NA	TRBD2	CASSPRDYHQETQYF	TGCGCCAGCAGCCCCCGGGACTACCACCAAGAGACCCAGTACTTC
TRBV28	TRBJ2-1	NA	NA	CASSPDKVEQFF	TGTGCCAGCAGCCCCGACAAGGTTGAGCAGTTCTTC
TRBV27	TRBJ1-2	few	NA	CASSFLQGSGYTF	TGTGCCAGCAGTTTTCTCCAGGGTAGTGGCTACACCTTC
TRBV4-1	TRBJ1-5	NA	NA	CASSQDGNIYSNQPQHF	TGCGCCAGCAGCCAAGATGGGAACATCTATAGCAATCAGCCCCAGCATTTT
TRBV5-1	TRBJ2-2	NA	NA	CASSPELARQFKLFF	TGCGCCAGCAGCCCAGAACTAGCCCGGCAGTTTAAGCTGTTTTTT
TRBV28	TRBJ1-1	NA	TRBD1	CASSPSGQGNTEAFF	TGTGCCAGCAGTCCCTCGGGACAGGGGAACACTGAAGCTTTCTTT
TRBV20-1	TRBJ2-1	NA	TRBD2	CSAREFSSGGPPYNEQFF	TGCAGTGCTAGAGAATTTTCTAGCGGGGGTCCCCCCTACAATGAGCAGTTCTTC
TRBV4-1	TRBJ1-2	few	NA	CASSQDREVNYGYTF	TGCGCCAGCAGCCAAGATAGGGAGGTAAACTATGGCTACACCTTC
TRBV20-1	TRBJ2-7	many	NA	CSAAGGANSYEQYF	TGCAGTGCTGCAGGGGGGGCAAACTCCTACGAGCAGTACTTC
TRBV5-6	TRBJ1-1	NA	NA	CASSFQGRGTEAFF	TGTGCCAGCAGCTTTCAGGGGCGGGGTACTGAAGCTTTCTTT
TRBV10-3	TRBJ1-5	NA	NA	CATRQDNQPQHF	TGTGCCACCCGACAGGACAATCAGCCCCAGCATTTT
TRBV20-1	TRBJ2-4	few	NA	CSARDWAPNKNIQYF	TGCAGTGCTAGAGATTGGGCTCCAAACAAAAACATTCAGTACTTC
TRBV14	TRBJ2-7	NA	NA	CASSLLRAASYEQYF	TGTGCCAGCAGCCTACTGCGGGCCGCTTCCTACGAGCAGTACTTC
TRBV5-6	TRBJ2-7	NA	TRBD2	CASRSAGKSYEQYF	TGTGCCAGCCGTTCAGCGGGGAAATCCTACGAGCAGTACTTC
TRBV20-1	TRBJ2-5	few	TRBD1	CSAYGTVGETQYF	TGCAGTGCGTACGGGACAGTGGGAGAGACCCAGTACTTC
TRBV6-4	TRBJ2-3	many	NA	CASSADRLQTQYF	TGTGCCAGCAGTGCGGACCGTCTCCAGACGCAGTATTTT
TRBV10-3	TRBJ1-1	NA	TRBD1	CAISGGQGVMNTEAFF	TGTGCCATCAGTGGGGGACAGGGAGTTATGAACACTGAAGCTTTCTTT
TRBV7-9	TRBJ1-2	NA	TRBD1	CASSIPTGNGYGYTF	TGTGCCAGCAGCATACCGACAGGGAACGGCTATGGCTACACCTTC
TRBV7-2	TRBJ2-5	NA	NA	CASSLTLRATQYF	TGTGCCAGCAGCTTGACCTTACGGGCGACCCAGTACTTC